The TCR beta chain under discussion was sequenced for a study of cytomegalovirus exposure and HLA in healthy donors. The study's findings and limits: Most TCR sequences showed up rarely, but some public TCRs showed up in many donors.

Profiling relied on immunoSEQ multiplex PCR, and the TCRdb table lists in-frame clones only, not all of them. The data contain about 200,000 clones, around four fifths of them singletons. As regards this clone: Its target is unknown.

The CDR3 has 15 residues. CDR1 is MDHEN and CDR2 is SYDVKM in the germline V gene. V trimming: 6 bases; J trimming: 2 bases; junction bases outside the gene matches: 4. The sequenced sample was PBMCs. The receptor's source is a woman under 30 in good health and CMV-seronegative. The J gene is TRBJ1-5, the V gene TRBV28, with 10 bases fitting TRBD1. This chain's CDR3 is CASRDRGLRNQPQHF. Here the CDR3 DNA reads TGTGCCAGCAGAGACAGGGGGCTGCGCAATCAGCCCCAGCATTTT.